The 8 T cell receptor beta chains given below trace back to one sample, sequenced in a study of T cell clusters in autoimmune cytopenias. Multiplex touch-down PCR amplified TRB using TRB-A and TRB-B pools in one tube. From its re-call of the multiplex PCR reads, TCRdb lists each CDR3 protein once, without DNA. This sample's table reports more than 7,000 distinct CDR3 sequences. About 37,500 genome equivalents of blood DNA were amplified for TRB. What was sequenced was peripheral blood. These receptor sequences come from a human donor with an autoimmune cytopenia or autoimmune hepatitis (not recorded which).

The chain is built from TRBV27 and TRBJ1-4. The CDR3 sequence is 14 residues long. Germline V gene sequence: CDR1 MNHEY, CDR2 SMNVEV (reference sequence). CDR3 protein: CASSSFATNEKLFF.

The CDR3 loop reads CASSRTALDLEQYF. The chain uses TRBV11-2 and TRBJ2-7. This CDR3 has 14 amino acids. Germline V gene data show CDR1 as SGHAT and CDR2 as FQNNGV.

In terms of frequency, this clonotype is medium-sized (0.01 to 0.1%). CDR3 amino acids: CASSLRGQADTQYF. This chain connects TRBV6-5 to TRBJ2-3. CDR1 is MNHEY, CDR2 SVGAGI, per germline. The CDR3 loop spans 14 amino acids.

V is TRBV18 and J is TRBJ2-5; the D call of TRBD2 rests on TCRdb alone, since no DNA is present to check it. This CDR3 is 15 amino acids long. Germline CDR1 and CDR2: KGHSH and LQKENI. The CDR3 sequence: CASSPNSGRKETQYF. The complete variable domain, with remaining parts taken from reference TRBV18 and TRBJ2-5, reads NAGVMQNPRHLVRRRGQEARLRCSPMKGHSHVYWYRQLPEEGLKFMVYLQKENIIDESGMPKERFSAEFPKEGPSILRIQQVVRGDSAAYFCASSPNSGRKETQYFGPGTRLLVL.

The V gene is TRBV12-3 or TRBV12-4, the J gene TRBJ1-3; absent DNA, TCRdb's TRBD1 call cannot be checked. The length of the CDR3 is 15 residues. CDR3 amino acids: CASSPNRDSGNTIYF.

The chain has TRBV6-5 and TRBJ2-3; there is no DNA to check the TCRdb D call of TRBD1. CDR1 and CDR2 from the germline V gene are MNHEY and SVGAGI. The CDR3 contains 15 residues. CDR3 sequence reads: CASSYLGRGTDTQYF.

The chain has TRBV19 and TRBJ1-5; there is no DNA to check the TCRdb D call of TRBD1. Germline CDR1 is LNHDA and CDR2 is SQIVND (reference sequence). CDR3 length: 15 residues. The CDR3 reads CATTGQGASNQPQHF.

CDR3 protein: CAWGVGEQPQHF. The V and J genes are TRBV30 and TRBJ1-5. Germline CDR1 is GTSNPN and CDR2 is SVGIG (reference sequence). This CDR3 contains 12 residues.